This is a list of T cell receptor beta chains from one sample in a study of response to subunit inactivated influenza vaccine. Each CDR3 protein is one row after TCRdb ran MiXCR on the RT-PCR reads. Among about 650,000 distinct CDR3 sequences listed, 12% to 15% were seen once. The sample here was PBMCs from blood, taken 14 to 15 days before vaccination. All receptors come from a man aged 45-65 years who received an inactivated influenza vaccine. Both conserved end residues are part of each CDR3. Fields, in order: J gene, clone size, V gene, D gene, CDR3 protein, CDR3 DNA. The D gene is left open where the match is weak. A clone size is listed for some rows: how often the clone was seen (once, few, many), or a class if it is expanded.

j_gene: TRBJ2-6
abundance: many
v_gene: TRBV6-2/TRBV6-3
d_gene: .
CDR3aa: CASSYPMDGANVLTF
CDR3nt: TGTGCCAGCAGTTACCCCATGGATGGGGCCAACGTCCTGACTTTC

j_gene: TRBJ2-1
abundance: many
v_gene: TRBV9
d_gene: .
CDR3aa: CASSAKDYQSNEQFF
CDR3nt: TGTGCCAGCAGCGCGAAGGACTACCAGTCCAATGAGCAGTTCTTC

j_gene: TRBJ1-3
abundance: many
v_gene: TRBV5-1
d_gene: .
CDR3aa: CASSLQGDGNTIYF
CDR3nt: TGCGCCAGCAGCTTGCAGGGAGATGGAAACACCATATATTTT

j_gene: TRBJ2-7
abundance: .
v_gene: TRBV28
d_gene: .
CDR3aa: CASSLAGTPVFSGEQYF
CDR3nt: TGTGCCAGCAGTTTAGCCGGGACTCCCGTTTTTTCAGGCGAGCAGTACTTC

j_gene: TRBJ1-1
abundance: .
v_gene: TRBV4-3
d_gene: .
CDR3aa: CASSQGQANTEAFF
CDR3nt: TGCGCCAGCAGCCAAGGACAGGCGAACACTGAAGCTTTCTTT

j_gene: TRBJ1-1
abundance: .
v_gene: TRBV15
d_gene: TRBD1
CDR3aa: CATSRLGQGADTEAFF
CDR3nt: TGTGCCACCAGCAGACTCGGACAGGGGGCGGACACTGAAGCTTTCTTT

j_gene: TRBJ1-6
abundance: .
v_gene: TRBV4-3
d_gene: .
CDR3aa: CASSQDVQGVSPLHF
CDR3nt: TGCGCCAGCAGCCAAGATGTACAGGGTGTATCACCCCTCCACTTT

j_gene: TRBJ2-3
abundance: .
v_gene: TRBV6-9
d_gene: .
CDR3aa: CATIDRQPTDTQYF
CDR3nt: TGTGCCACCATCGACCGACAGCCGACAGATACGCAGTATTTT

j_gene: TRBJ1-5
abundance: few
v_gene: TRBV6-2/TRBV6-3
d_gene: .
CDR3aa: CASIPDSRVGQPQHF
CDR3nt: TGTGCCAGCATCCCGGACAGCAGGGTGGGTCAGCCCCAGCATTTT

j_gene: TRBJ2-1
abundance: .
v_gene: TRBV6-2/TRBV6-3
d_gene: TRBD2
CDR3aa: CASRPRLAGGREQFF
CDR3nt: TGTGCCAGCAGACCTAGACTAGCGGGGGGGCGGGAGCAGTTCTTC

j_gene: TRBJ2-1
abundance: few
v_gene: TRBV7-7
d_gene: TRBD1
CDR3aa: CASSLDRTDHNEQFF
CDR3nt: TGTGCCAGCAGCCTGGACAGGACCGACCACAATGAGCAGTTCTTC

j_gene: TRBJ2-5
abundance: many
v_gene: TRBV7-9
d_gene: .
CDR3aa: CASSLEQNQETQYF
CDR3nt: TGTGCCAGCAGCTTAGAGCAGAACCAAGAGACCCAGTACTTC

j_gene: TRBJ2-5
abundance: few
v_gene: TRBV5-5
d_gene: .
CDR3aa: CASSPSPVETQYF
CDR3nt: TGTGCCAGCAGCCCCTCCCCGGTAGAGACCCAGTACTTC

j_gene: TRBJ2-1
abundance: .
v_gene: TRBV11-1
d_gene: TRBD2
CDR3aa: CASSSGWGHRGGTPYNEQFF
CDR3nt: TGTGCCAGCAGCTCGGGGTGGGGGCACCGGGGGGGGACGCCCTACAATGAGCAGTTCTTC

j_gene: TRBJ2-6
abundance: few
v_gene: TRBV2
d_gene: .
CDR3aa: CASCDYSGANVLTF
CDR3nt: TGTGCCAGCTGCGATTACTCTGGGGCCAACGTCCTGACTTTC

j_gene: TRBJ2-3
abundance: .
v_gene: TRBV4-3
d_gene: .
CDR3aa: CASSQGATGADTQYF
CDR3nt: TGCGCCAGCAGCCAAGGAGCCACCGGAGCAGATACGCAGTATTTT

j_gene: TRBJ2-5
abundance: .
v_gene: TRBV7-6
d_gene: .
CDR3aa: CASSLNVVDGETQYF
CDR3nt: TGTGCCAGCAGCTTAAATGTGGTCGACGGGGAGACCCAGTACTTC

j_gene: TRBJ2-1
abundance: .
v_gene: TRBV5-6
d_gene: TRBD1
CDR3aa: CASSLLRDRAHEQFF
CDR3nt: TGTGCCAGCAGCCTTCTCCGGGACAGGGCCCATGAGCAGTTCTTC

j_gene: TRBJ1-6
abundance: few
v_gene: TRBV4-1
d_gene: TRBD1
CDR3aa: CASSQEGYRGPINSPLHF
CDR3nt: TGCGCCAGCAGCCAAGAGGGGTACAGGGGTCCCATTAATTCACCCCTCCACTTT

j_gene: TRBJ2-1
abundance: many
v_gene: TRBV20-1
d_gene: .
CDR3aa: CSAQPVGREGSYNEQFF
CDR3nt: TGCAGTGCTCAACCGGTTGGGCGGGAAGGCTCTTACAATGAGCAGTTCTTC

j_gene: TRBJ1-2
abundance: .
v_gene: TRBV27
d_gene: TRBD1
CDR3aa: CASSFRQGAFGYTF
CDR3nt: TGTGCCAGCAGTTTCCGACAGGGGGCTTTTGGCTACACCTTC

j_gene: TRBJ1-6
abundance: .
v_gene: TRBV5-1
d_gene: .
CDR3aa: CASSLVVRRVAQNSPLHF
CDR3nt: TGCGCCAGCAGCTTGGTTGTACGGAGGGTGGCCCAAAATTCACCCCTCCACTTT

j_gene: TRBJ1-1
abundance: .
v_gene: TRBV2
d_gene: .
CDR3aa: CASCQSNTEAFF
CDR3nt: TGTGCCAGCTGCCAGTCGAACACTGAAGCTTTCTTT

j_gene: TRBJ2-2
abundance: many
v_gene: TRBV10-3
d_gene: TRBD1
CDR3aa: CAISGQGATGELFF
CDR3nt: TGTGCCATCAGTGGACAGGGGGCCACCGGGGAGCTGTTTTTT

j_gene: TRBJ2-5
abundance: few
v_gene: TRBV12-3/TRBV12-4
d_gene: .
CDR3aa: CASSRGPGETQYF
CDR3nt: TGTGCCAGCAGCCGGGGACCGGGGGAGACCCAGTACTTC

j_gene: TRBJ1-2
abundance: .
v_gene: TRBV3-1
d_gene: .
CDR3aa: CASSFRQRVWGYTF
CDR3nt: TGTGCCAGCAGCTTTCGACAGAGAGTCTGGGGCTACACCTTC

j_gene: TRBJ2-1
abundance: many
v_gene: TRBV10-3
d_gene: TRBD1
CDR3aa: CAISLQGTYNEQFF
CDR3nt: TGTGCCATCAGCCTACAGGGGACCTACAATGAGCAGTTCTTC

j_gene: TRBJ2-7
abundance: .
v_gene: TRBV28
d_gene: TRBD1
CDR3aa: CASSSTGFSYEQYF
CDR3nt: TGTGCCAGCAGTTCGACAGGGTTCAGCTACGAGCAGTACTTC

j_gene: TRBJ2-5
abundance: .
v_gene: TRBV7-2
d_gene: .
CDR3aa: CASMTSAGSETQYF
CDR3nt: TGTGCCAGCATGACATCAGCCGGTTCAGAGACCCAGTACTTC

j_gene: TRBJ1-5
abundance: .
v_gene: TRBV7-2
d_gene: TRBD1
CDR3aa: CASSRDRAQPQHF
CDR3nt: TGTGCCAGCAGCCGGGACAGGGCCCAGCCCCAGCATTTT

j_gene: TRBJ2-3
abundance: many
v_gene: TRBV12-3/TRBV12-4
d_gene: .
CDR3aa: CASRSGRRGVTDTQYF
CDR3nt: TGTGCCAGCAGATCGGGACGTAGGGGAGTAACAGATACGCAGTATTTT

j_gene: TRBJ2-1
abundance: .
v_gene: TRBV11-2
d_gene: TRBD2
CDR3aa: CASSIQAGATNEQFF
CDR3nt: TGTGCCAGCAGCATTCAAGCGGGAGCTACGAATGAGCAGTTCTTC

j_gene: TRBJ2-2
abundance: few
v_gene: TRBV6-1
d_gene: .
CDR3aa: CASSDHNTGELFF
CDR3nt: TGTGCCAGCAGTGATCACAACACCGGGGAGCTGTTTTTT

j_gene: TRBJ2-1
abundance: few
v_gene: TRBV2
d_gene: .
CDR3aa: CASSPGPRGYNEQFF
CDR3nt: TGTGCCAGCAGTCCGGGCCCTCGGGGCTACAATGAGCAGTTCTTC

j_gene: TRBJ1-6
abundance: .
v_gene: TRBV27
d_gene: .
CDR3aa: CASSLSPPSSPLHF
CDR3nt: TGTGCCAGCAGTTTATCCCCCCCTAGTTCACCCCTCCACTTT

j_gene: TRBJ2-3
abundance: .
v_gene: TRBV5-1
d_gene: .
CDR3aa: CASSAGYWSTDTQYF
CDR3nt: TGCGCCAGCAGCGCAGGGTATTGGTCCACAGATACGCAGTATTTT

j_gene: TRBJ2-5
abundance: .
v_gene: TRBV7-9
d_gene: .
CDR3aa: CASSPIGQNQETQYF
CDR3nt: TGTGCCAGCAGCCCCATCGGACAGAATCAAGAGACCCAGTACTTC

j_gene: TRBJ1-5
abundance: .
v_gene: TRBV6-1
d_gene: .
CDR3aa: CASSEPSVNQPQHF
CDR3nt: TGTGCCAGCAGTGAACCCTCGGTCAATCAGCCCCAGCATTTT

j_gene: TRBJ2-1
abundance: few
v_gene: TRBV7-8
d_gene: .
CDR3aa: CASSLRPWAGRGHEQFF
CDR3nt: TGTGCCAGCAGCTTAAGACCTTGGGCGGGAAGGGGCCATGAGCAGTTCTTC

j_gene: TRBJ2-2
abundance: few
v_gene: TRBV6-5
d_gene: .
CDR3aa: CASSYFTGTPPGELFF
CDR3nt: TGTGCCAGCAGTTACTTCACGGGAACACCACCCGGGGAGCTGTTTTTT

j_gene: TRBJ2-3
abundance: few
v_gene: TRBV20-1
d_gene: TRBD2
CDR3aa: CSAGGASGSLNTQYF
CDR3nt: TGCAGTGCTGGGGGGGCTAGCGGGAGTTTAAATACGCAGTATTTT

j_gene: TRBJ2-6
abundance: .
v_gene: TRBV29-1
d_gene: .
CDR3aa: CSVKAGTAYSGANVLTF
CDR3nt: TGCAGCGTTAAAGCCGGGACGGCATATTCTGGGGCCAACGTCCTGACTTTC

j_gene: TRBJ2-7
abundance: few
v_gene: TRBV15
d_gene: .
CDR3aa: CATSRGRDLVYEQYF
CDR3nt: TGTGCCACCAGCAGAGGAAGGGACCTCGTCTACGAGCAGTACTTC

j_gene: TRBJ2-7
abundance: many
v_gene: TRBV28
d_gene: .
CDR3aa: CASSFQGRKAGEQYF
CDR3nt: TGTGCCAGCAGTTTTCAGGGAAGAAAGGCAGGTGAGCAGTACTTC

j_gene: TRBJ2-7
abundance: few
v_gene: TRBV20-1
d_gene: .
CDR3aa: CSASQGLPTYEQYF
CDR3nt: TGCAGTGCTAGTCAAGGACTACCAACCTACGAGCAGTACTTC

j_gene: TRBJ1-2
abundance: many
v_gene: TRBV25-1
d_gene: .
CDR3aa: CASRETGKNYGYTF
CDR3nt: TGTGCCAGCAGAGAGACAGGCAAGAACTATGGCTACACCTTC

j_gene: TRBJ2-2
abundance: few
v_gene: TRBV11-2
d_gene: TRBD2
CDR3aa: CASSLDLASGANTGELFF
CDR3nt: TGTGCCAGCAGCTTAGATCTAGCTAGCGGTGCGAACACCGGGGAGCTGTTTTTT